Listed below are T cell receptor beta chains from one sample, sequenced in a study of blood T cells in healthy people across ages. TCRdb ran MiXCR on the 5' RACE reads and lists one entry per CDR3 protein. The sample comprises more than 700,000 distinct CDR3 sequences, about half of which are singletons, and 15% to 20% rests with the top ten. Sequences were obtained from blood. The source of these receptors is a man of 80 years or more in good health. CDR3s include the opening cysteine and the closing phenylalanine or tryptophan. D genes are given only for firm matches. Size values are once, few and many counts, or a class for expanded clones, and some rows have none.

clone_size,j_call,v_call,d_call,cdr3_aa,cdr3_nt
few,TRBJ1-2,TRBV12-3/TRBV12-4,.,CASINVLGDYGYTF,TGTGCCAGCATTAACGTTCTGGGAGACTATGGCTACACCTTC
few,TRBJ2-5,TRBV6-6,TRBD1,CASSMDRGYGTQYF,TGTGCCAGCAGTATGGACAGGGGGTATGGGACCCAGTACTTC
once,TRBJ2-1,TRBV28,TRBD1,CASSLPGGVYNEQFF,TGTGCCAGCAGTTTACCAGGGGGTGTATACAATGAGCAGTTCTTC
.,TRBJ2-7,TRBV7-2,TRBD2,CASSRTTPSGNPEQYF,TGTGCCAGCAGCAGAACAACCCCTAGCGGGAACCCCGAGCAGTACTTC
few,TRBJ2-5,TRBV12-3/TRBV12-4,.,CASSWGPGQETQYF,TGTGCCAGCAGCTGGGGGCCAGGGCAAGAGACCCAGTACTTC
.,TRBJ2-7,TRBV29-1,.,CSVEDRAKQYF,TGCAGCGTTGAAGATCGGGCGAAGCAGTACTTC
.,TRBJ2-3,TRBV20-1,TRBD2,CSAELAGITDTQYF,TGCAGTGCTGAACTAGCGGGAATCACAGATACGCAGTATTTT
.,TRBJ2-5,TRBV29-1,.,CSVGLQIQETQYF,TGCAGCGTTGGACTACAGATACAAGAGACCCAGTACTTC
.,TRBJ2-6,TRBV29-1,.,CSVRSGSGANVLTF,TGCAGCGTCCGATCGGGCTCTGGGGCCAACGTCCTGACTTTC
.,TRBJ2-1,TRBV6-2/TRBV6-3,.,CASGGADPNEQFF,TGTGCCAGTGGGGGAGCGGACCCCAATGAGCAGTTCTTC
.,TRBJ2-1,TRBV30,TRBD2,CATQLAGDNEQFF,TGTGCCACTCAACTAGCGGGAGACAATGAGCAGTTCTTC
few,TRBJ1-1,TRBV5-5,.,CASSPTTSEAFF,TGTGCCAGCAGCCCGACGACAAGTGAAGCTTTCTTT
few,TRBJ2-7,TRBV20-1,.,CSVDSFYEQYF,TGCAGTGTAGATAGTTTTTACGAGCAGTACTTC
.,TRBJ2-7,TRBV6-5,TRBD1,CASSYLQGGYEQYF,TGTGCCAGCAGTTACTTACAGGGGGGCTACGAGCAGTACTTC
.,TRBJ2-7,TRBV3-1,.,CASSQALAATYEQYF,TGTGCCAGCAGCCAAGCCCTGGCGGCCACCTACGAGCAGTACTTC
.,TRBJ1-2,TRBV29-1,.,CSVRQNLNYNYGYTF,TGCAGCGTTCGACAGAATTTAAATTATAACTATGGCTACACCTTC
.,TRBJ1-2,TRBV24-1,TRBD1,CATSDDRGYGHTF,TGTGCCACCAGTGACGACAGGGGTTATGGCCACACCTTC
.,TRBJ2-3,TRBV20-1,.,CSARDQLTDTQYF,TGCAGTGCTAGAGATCAACTCACAGATACGCAGTATTTT
few,TRBJ2-5,TRBV7-2,TRBD1,CASSQNTGGGTQYF,TGTGCCAGCAGCCAGAATACAGGGGGCGGGACCCAGTACTTC
.,TRBJ1-2,TRBV7-2,.,CASSLVRLADSPYGYTF,TGTGCCAGCAGCTTAGTCCGTTTGGCGGACAGTCCCTATGGCTACACCTTC
.,TRBJ2-1,TRBV12-3/TRBV12-4,TRBD2,CASRAGTREVNEQFF,TGTGCCAGCAGAGCCGGGACTAGAGAAGTAAATGAGCAGTTCTTC
many,TRBJ2-3,TRBV6-6,.,CASRQRQSTDTQYF,TGTGCCAGCAGACAAAGACAAAGCACAGATACGCAGTATTTT
.,TRBJ1-5,TRBV20-1,TRBD1,CSARDSNSNQPQHF,TGCAGTGCCAGGGACAGTAATAGCAATCAGCCCCAGCATTTT
many,TRBJ2-1,TRBV29-1,.,CSVAGEGDEQFF,TGCAGCGTTGCAGGGGAGGGCGATGAGCAGTTCTTC
.,TRBJ2-7,TRBV11-2,TRBD2,CASSLGASGEQYF,TGTGCCAGCAGCTTAGGGGCTAGCGGCGAGCAGTACTTC
once,TRBJ2-4,TRBV28,TRBD2,CASRAGVVGEQYF,TGTGCCAGCAGAGCGGGAGTGGTGGGGGAGCAGTACTTC
.,TRBJ2-7,TRBV20-1,TRBD2,CSAPAAGGNFLEQYF,TGCAGTGCCCCGGCCGCGGGAGGGAACTTTCTCGAGCAGTACTTC
few,TRBJ2-1,TRBV4-2,TRBD2,CASSQDISGRAQGNEQFF,TGTGCCAGCAGCCAAGATATCAGCGGGAGGGCCCAGGGCAATGAGCAGTTCTTC
.,TRBJ2-1,TRBV9,.,CASSVGSNSYNEQFF,TGTGCCAGCAGCGTAGGTTCCAACTCCTACAATGAGCAGTTCTTC
few,TRBJ2-2,TRBV29-1,.,CSVAGPGELFF,TGCAGCGTTGCGGGCCCCGGGGAGCTGTTTTTT
.,TRBJ2-7,TRBV7-2,.,CASSPTAPGVYEQYF,TGTGCCAGCAGCCCGACAGCCCCAGGGGTATACGAGCAGTACTTC
.,TRBJ2-2,TRBV7-2,.,CASSQTSPTGELFF,TGTGCCAGCAGCCAGACTTCCCCCACCGGGGAGCTGTTTTTT
.,TRBJ2-5,TRBV27,TRBD1,CACRTTGTAPSEYF,TGTGCCTGCAGGACCACCGGGACAGCCCCATCGGAGTACTTC
.,TRBJ1-4,TRBV4-1,TRBD1,CASSAARGTGVKLFF,TGCGCCAGCAGCGCCGCGCGGGGGACAGGGGTAAAACTGTTTTTT
.,TRBJ1-4,TRBV3-1,TRBD1,CASSPKDRSNEKLFF,TGTGCCAGCAGCCCAAAGGACAGGTCGAATGAAAAACTGTTTTTT
.,TRBJ1-6,TRBV5-4,.,CASSLEEGYNSPLHF,TGTGCCAGCAGCTTGGAAGAGGGATATAATTCACCCCTCCACTTT
few,TRBJ1-2,TRBV11-3,TRBD1,CASRGDSPYGYTF,TGTGCCAGCAGGGGGGACAGTCCCTATGGCTACACCTTC
few,TRBJ2-5,TRBV2,.,CASNTDGRETQYF,TGTGCCAGCAACACTGACGGACGAGAGACCCAGTACTTC
.,TRBJ2-5,TRBV11-2,.,CASSVVGTGTQYF,TGTGCCAGCAGCGTGGTTGGTACAGGGACCCAGTACTTC
.,TRBJ1-4,TRBV12-3/TRBV12-4,TRBD1,CASSPGTEGGEKLFF,TGTGCCAGCAGCCCGGGGACGGAAGGGGGCGAAAAACTGTTTTTT
.,TRBJ1-1,TRBV24-1,.,CATRDWNTEAFF,TGTGCCACCCGGGACTGGAACACTGAAGCTTTCTTT
.,TRBJ2-7,TRBV5-5,TRBD1,CASPFVGQVVYEQYF,TGTGCCAGCCCCTTCGTGGGACAGGTTGTTTACGAGCAGTACTTC